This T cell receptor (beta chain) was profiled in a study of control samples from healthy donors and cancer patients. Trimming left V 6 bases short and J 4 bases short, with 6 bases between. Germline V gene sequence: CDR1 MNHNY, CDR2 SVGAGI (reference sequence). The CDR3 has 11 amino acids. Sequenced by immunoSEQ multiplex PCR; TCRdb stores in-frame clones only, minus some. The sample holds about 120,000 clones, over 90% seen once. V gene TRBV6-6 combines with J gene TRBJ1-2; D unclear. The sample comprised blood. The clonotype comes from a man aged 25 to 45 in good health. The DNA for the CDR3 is TGTGCCAGCAGCTCGGGCTATGGCTACACCTTC. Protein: CASSSGYGYTF.